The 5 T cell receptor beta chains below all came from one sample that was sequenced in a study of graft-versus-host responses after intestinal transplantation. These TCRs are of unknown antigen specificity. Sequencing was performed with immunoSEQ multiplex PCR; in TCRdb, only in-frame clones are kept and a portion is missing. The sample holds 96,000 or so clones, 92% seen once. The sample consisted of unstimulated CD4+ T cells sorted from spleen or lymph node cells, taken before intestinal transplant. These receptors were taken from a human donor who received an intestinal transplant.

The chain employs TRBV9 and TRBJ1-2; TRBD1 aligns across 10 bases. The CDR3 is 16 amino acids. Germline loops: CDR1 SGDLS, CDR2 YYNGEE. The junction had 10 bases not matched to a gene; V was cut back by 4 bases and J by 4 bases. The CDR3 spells CASSPRQGAYPYGYTF. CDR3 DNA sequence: TGTGCCAGCAGCCCCCGACAGGGGGCTTACCCCTATGGCTACACCTTC.

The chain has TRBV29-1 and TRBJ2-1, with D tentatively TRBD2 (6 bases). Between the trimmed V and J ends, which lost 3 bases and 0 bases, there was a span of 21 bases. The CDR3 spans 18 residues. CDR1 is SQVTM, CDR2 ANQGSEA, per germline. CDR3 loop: CSVDMAGIKLSSYNEQFF. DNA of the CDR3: TGCAGCGTTGACATGGCGGGAATAAAGCTAAGCTCCTACAATGAGCAGTTCTTC.

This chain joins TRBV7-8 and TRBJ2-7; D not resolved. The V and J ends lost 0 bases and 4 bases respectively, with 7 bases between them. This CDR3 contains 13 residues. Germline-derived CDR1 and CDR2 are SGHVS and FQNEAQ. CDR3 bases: TGTGCCAGCAGCTTAGCGCCCGGGTACGAGCAGTACTTC. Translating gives CASSLAPGYEQYF.

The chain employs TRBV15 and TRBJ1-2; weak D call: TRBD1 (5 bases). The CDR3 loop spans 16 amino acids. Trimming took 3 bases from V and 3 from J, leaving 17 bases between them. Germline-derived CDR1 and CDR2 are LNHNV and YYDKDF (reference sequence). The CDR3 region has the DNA TGTGCCACCAGCAGGGTTCGGCGGCAGGGCGACTATGGCTACACCTTC. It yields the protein CATSRVRRQGDYGYTF.

CDR3 DNA sequence: TGTGCCAGCAGTTTATTCACAGGGAACACCATATATTTT. Translating it yields CASSLFTGNTIYF. V is TRBV28 and J is TRBJ1-3; TRBD1 might be the D (6 bases). Between the trimmed V and J ends, which lost 1 base and 7 bases, there was a span of 8 bases. CDR3 length equals 13 residues. Per the germline V gene, CDR1 is MDHEN and CDR2 is SYDVKM. The complete variable domain, with remaining parts taken from reference TRBV28 and TRBJ1-3, reads DVKVTQSSRYLVKRTGEKVFLECVQDMDHENMFWYRQDPGLGLRLIYFSYDVKMKEKGDIPEGYSVSREKKERFSLILESASTNQTSMYLCASSLFTGNTIYFGEGSWLTVV.